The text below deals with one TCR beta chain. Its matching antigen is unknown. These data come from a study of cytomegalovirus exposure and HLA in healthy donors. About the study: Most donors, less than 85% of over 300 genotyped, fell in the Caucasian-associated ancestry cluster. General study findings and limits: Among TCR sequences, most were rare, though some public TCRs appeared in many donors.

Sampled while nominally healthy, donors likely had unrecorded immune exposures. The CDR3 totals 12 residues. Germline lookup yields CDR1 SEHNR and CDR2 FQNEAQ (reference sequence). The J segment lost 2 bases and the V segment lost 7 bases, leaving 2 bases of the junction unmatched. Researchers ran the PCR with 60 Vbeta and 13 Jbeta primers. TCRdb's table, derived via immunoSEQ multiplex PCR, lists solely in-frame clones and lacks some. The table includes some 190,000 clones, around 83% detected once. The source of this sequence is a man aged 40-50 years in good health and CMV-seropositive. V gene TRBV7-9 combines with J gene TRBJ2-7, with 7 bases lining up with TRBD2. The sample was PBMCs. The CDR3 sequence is CASKGLAYEQYF. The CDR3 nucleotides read TGTGCCAGCAAAGGACTAGCCTACGAGCAGTACTTC. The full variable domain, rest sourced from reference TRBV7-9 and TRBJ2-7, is DTGVSQNPRHKITKRGQNVTFRCDPISEHNRLYWYRQTLGQGPEFLTYFQNEAQLEKSRLLSDRFSAERPKGSFSTLEIQRTEQGDSAMYLCASKGLAYEQYFGPGTRLTVT.